This is a list of T cell receptor beta chains from one sample in a study of blood T cell repertoires in COVID-19. Assay used: immunoSEQ multiplex PCR; TCRdb lists only in-frame clones, some missing. This sample has about 50,000 clones, with around 87% found just once. The sequencing sample was made of peripheral blood. Source of these receptors: a human donor in a cohort sampled during active COVID-19. The CDR3 runs from the conserved cysteine through the conserved F or W. D genes are given only for firm matches. Clone size is stated in some rows and not others, as once, few, many or a class when expanded.

D	V	size	J	CDR3	DNA
TRBD1	TRBV28	NA	TRBJ2-7	CASSPWGGTGGYEQYF	TGTGCCAGCAGTCCCTGGGGAGGGACAGGGGGCTACGAGCAGTACTTC
NA	TRBV4-1	NA	TRBJ2-7	CASSHNGYEQYF	TGCGCCAGCAGCCACAACGGGTACGAGCAGTACTTC
TRBD2	TRBV29-1	once	TRBJ2-7	CSVAVPLAGVVHEQYF	TGCAGCGTCGCCGTGCCACTAGCGGGGGTTGTCCACGAGCAGTACTTC
TRBD2	TRBV6-4	NA	TRBJ2-2	CASSKLAGGDTGELFF	TGTGCCAGCAGCAAACTAGCGGGAGGCGACACCGGGGAGCTGTTTTTT
TRBD2	TRBV6-5	NA	TRBJ2-1	CASSFWRGGGNEQFF	TGTGCCAGCAGTTTCTGGCGGGGGGGCGGGAATGAGCAGTTCTTC
TRBD2	TRBV2	NA	TRBJ2-1	CASRQAGVWDEQFF	TGTGCCAGCAGACAAGCGGGGGTGTGGGATGAGCAGTTCTTC
NA	TRBV11-2	NA	TRBJ2-7	CASSLFQGSEQYF	TGTGCCAGCAGCTTATTCCAGGGTAGCGAGCAGTACTTC
TRBD2	TRBV4-1	NA	TRBJ2-7	CASSHRGASGGYEQYF	TGCGCCAGCAGCCACCGAGGGGCTAGCGGGGGCTACGAGCAGTACTTC
NA	TRBV15	NA	TRBJ1-1	CATSTGDRGEAFF	TGTGCCACCAGCACAGGAGATCGGGGTGAAGCTTTCTTT
TRBD1	TRBV3-1/TRBV3-2	NA	TRBJ2-3	CASSPLTGSGTDTQYF	TGTGCCAGCAGCCCCTTGACAGGGTCTGGCACAGATACGCAGTATTTT
NA	TRBV7-8	NA	TRBJ2-5	CASIGPEETQYF	TGTGCCAGCATCGGTCCCGAGGAGACCCAGTACTTC
NA	TRBV5-6	NA	TRBJ1-6	CASSLDRANNSPLHF	TGTGCCAGCAGCTTGGACAGGGCCAATAATTCACCCCTCCACTTT
TRBD1	TRBV5-1	NA	TRBJ1-2	CASSAPGQDYGYTF	TGCGCCAGCAGCGCCCCGGGACAGGACTATGGCTACACCTTC
NA	TRBV12-3/TRBV12-4	NA	TRBJ1-1	CASSSGGAEAFF	TGTGCCAGCAGTTCCGGGGGTGCTGAAGCTTTCTTT
TRBD2	TRBV7-9	NA	TRBJ2-5	CASSASGVPETQYF	TGTGCCAGCAGCGCTAGCGGGGTACCAGAGACCCAGTACTTC
NA	TRBV6-2/TRBV6-3	NA	TRBJ2-7	CASSLRDITYEQYF	TGTGCCAGCAGTCTCCGGGACATAACCTACGAGCAGTACTTC
NA	TRBV6-2/TRBV6-3	NA	TRBJ2-3	CASSLALGDTQYF	TGTGCCAGCAGTTTGGCTCTCGGGGATACGCAGTATTTT
NA	TRBV25-1	once	TRBJ1-5	CASSDPGSNQPQHF	TGTGCCAGCAGTGACCCCGGTAGCAATCAGCCCCAGCATTTT
TRBD1	TRBV7-8	NA	TRBJ1-1	CASSFYRGNTEAFF	TGTGCCAGCAGCTTTTACAGGGGGAACACTGAAGCTTTCTTT
NA	TRBV3-1/TRBV3-2	NA	TRBJ2-5	CASSQAGPQETQYF	TGTGCCAGCAGCCAAGCAGGGCCCCAAGAGACCCAGTACTTC
TRBD2	TRBV19	NA	TRBJ2-1	CASSMGRLAGYNEQFF	TGTGCCAGTAGTATGGGGCGGCTAGCGGGGTACAATGAGCAGTTCTTC
NA	TRBV27	NA	TRBJ1-2	CASRPQGLLGYGYTF	TGTGCCAGTCGGCCACAGGGATTGTTGGGCTATGGCTACACCTTC
TRBD2	TRBV4-3	few	TRBJ2-1	CASSLAGTSPYNEQFF	TGCGCCAGCAGCCTAGCCGGGACTAGTCCCTACAATGAGCAGTTCTTC
TRBD1	TRBV5-4	once	TRBJ2-3	CAGKTGDTDTQYF	TGTGCCGGAAAGACAGGGGACACAGATACGCAGTATTTT
TRBD1	TRBV7-8	NA	TRBJ1-5	CASSRDSPNQPQHF	TGTGCCAGCAGCAGGGACAGTCCGAATCAGCCCCAGCATTTT
NA	TRBV7-9	NA	TRBJ2-7	CASSLGGLREQYF	TGTGCCAGCAGCTTAGGAGGGTTGCGGGAGCAGTACTTC